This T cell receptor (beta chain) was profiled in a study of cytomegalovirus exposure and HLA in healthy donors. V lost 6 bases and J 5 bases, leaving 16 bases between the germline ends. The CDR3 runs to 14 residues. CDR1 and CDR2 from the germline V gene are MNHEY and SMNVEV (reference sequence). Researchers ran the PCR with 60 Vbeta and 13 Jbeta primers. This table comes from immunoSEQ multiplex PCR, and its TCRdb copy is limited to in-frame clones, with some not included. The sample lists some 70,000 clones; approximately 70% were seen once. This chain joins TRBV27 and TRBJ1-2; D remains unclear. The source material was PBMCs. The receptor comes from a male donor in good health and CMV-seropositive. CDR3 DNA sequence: TGTGCCAGCAGATTTCGCCGAGAGGGATATGGCTACACCTTC. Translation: CASRFRREGYGYTF.